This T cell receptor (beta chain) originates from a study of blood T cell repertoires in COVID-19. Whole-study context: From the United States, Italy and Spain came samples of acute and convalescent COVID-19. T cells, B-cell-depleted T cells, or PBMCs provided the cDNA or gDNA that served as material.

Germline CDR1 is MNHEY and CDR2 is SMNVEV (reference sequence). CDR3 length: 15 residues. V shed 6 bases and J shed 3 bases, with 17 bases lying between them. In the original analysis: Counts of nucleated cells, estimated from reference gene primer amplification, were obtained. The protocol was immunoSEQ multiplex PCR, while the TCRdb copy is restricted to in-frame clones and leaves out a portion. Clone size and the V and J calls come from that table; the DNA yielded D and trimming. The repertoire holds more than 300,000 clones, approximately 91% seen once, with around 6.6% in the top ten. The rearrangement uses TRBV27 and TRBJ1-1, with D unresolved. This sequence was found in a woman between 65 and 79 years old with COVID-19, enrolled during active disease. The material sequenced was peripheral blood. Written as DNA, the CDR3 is TGTGCCAGCAGCCCCTCTGTCCGGGGTCACACTGAAGCTTTCTTT. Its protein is CASSPSVRGHTEAFF.